The 11 T cell receptor beta chains given below trace back to one sample, sequenced in a study of blood T cell repertoires in COVID-19. Assay used: immunoSEQ multiplex PCR; TCRdb lists only in-frame clones, some missing. Here the sample spans 110,000 to 150,000 clones, approximately 80% being singletons. Input material: peripheral blood. The receptor source for this set is a woman in her forties or fifties with acute or convalescent COVID-19.

V and J are TRBV12-3 or TRBV12-4 and TRBJ1-1; 7 bases align to TRBD1. After removal of 5 bases from V and 5 bases from J, the junction contained 2 bases not matched to a gene. This CDR3 is 12 amino acids long. The CDR3 nucleotides read TGTGCCAGCAGTCCGACAGGGACTGAAGCTTTCTTT. Protein product: CASSPTGTEAFF.

This clone was recorded a few times. V gene TRBV29-1 combines with J gene TRBJ1-2; D perhaps matches TRBD1 (5 bases). Trimming shortened V by 3 bases and J by 5 bases, and 13 bases separated the two germline ends. This CDR3 is built from 13 residues. Germline CDR1 SQVTM, CDR2 ANQGSEA. In DNA form, the CDR3 reads TGCAGCGTTGATCCAGGGATCAAGTATGGCTACACCTTC. Translated, it gives CSVDPGIKYGYTF.

The rearrangement joins TRBV18 to TRBJ1-5; D is uncertain. The germline V gene has CDR1 KGHSH and CDR2 LQKENI. With 3 bases removed from V and 9 bases from J, the gap between germline ends came to 12 bases. The CDR3 sequence is 13 residues long. The CDR3 spells CASSPDGGGPQHF. For the CDR3, the DNA is TGTGCCAGCTCACCGGACGGTGGAGGGCCCCAGCATTTT.

This chain connects TRBV7-2 to TRBJ2-7, with TRBD1 identical over 9 bases. The CDR3 is made up of 16 amino acids. V shed 1 base, J shed 2 bases, and the junction held 6 bases outside the gene matches. Germline V gives CDR1 SGHTA, CDR2 FQGNSA. CDR3 protein: CASSLDHGTGPYEQYF. Written as DNA, the CDR3 is TGTGCCAGCAGCTTAGATCATGGGACAGGGCCCTACGAGCAGTACTTC.

The rearrangement uses TRBV19 and TRBJ1-5; D perhaps matches TRBD1 (5 bases). The germline V gene encodes CDR1 LNHDA and CDR2 SQIVND (reference sequence). The CDR3 spans 16 residues. The CDR3 is CATASGGDVAWIAQHF. The CDR3 bases are TGTGCTACCGCCTCGGGCGGGGACGTAGCTTGGATCGCCCAGCATTTT.

V and J are TRBV7-9 and TRBJ1-6, with 7 bases that match TRBD1. Looked up from germline, CDR1 is SEHNR and CDR2 is FQNEAQ (reference sequence). V was clipped by 5 bases and J by 0 bases; unmatched bases: 10. The CDR3 covers 18 residues. In DNA form, the CDR3 reads TGTGCCAGCAGCATGTACGTACAGGGGATCTCCTATAATTCACCCCTCCACTTT. Translated, it gives CASSMYVQGISYNSPLHF. Filled out from reference TRBV7-9 and TRBJ1-6, the complete variable domain reads DTGVSQNPRHKITKRGQNVTFRCDPISEHNRLYWYRQTLGQGPEFLTYFQNEAQLEKSRLLSDRFSAERPKGSFSTLEIQRTEQGDSAMYLCASSMYVQGISYNSPLHFGNGTRLTVT.

The chain links TRBV3-1 (or the pseudogene TRBV3-2) to TRBJ1-2; 7 bases map to TRBD1. The V segment lost 1 base and the J segment 5 bases; nucleotides outside the gene matches: 4. CDR1 is LGHDT and CDR2 is YNNKEL in the germline V gene (reference sequence). The CDR3 loop spans 14 amino acids. The CDR3 region has the DNA TGTGCCAGCAGCCAAGGGGACAGAGAATATGGCTACACCTTC. Amino acids: CASSQGDREYGYTF.

The gene calls are TRBV7-2 and TRBJ2-7; 16 nucleotides agree with TRBD2. V was pared by 2 bases and J by 2 bases, with 6 bases of the junction left unmatched. This CDR3 is built from 18 residues. The germline CDR1 and CDR2 sequences are SGHTA and FQGNSA. The chain's CDR3 is CASSLLPGTSGGAYEQYF. CDR3 nucleotides: TGTGCCAGCAGCTTATTGCCCGGGACTAGCGGGGGGGCCTACGAGCAGTACTTC.

This clone was seen only a few times. V and J are TRBV2 and TRBJ1-5; D unclear. This CDR3 comprises 15 residues. Trimming pared 4 bases from V and 1 base from J, leaving 11 bases between. Germline-derived CDR1 and CDR2 are SNHLY and FYNNEI. The CDR3 protein is CASSGIGVSNQPQHF. The CDR3 DNA reads as TGTGCCAGCAGTGGGATCGGGGTGAGCAATCAGCCCCAGCATTTT. Filled out from reference TRBV2 and TRBJ1-5, the complete variable domain reads EPEVTQTPSHQVTQMGQEVILRCVPISNHLYFYWYRQILGQKVEFLVSFYNNEISEKSEIFDDQFSVERPDGSNFTLKIRSTKLEDSAMYFCASSGIGVSNQPQHFGDGTRLSIL.

The V gene is TRBV7-9, the J gene TRBJ1-2, with 8 positions matching TRBD1. Per germline, CDR1 SEHNR and CDR2 FQNEAQ (reference sequence). CDR3 length: 14 residues. Trimming took 1 base from V and 7 from J; bases not matched to a gene: 5. The CDR3 reads CASSLGPGGSGYTF. In nucleotides, the CDR3 is TGTGCCAGCAGCTTAGGACCAGGGGGCTCTGGCTACACCTTC.

This sequence joins TRBV5-1 and TRBJ1-3; 7 positions match TRBD1. Trimming cost V 1 base and J 0 bases; bases outside gene matches: 7. The germline V gene has CDR1 SGHRS and CDR2 YFSETQ. This CDR3 is built from 17 residues. The CDR3 nucleotides read TGCGCCAGCAGCTTGAAGACAGGGATCTACTCTGGAAACACCATATATTTT. It is translated as CASSLKTGIYSGNTIYF.